A selection of T cell receptor beta chains follows, all from one sample in a study of cytomegalovirus exposure and HLA in healthy donors. Generated by immunoSEQ multiplex PCR, the TCRdb table keeps only in-frame clones and is missing some. In the table there are 200,000 to 250,000 clones, 60% to 85% of which are singletons. Input material: PBMCs. Receptors originate from a middle-aged man in good health and CMV-seronegative. Each CDR3 is given with its conserved first and last residue. D genes are given only for firm matches. A row's size may be missing; if present it is once, few, many or a size class.

d_call j_call clone_size v_call cdr3_aa cdr3_nt
TRBD1 TRBJ2-7 few TRBV7-9 CASSLPGTGKGPYEQYF TGTGCCAGCAGCTTACCGGGGACAGGCAAAGGGCCCTACGAGCAGTACTTC
NA TRBJ2-2 NA TRBV5-1 CASSWGSGAGELFF TGCGCCAGCAGCTGGGGCTCGGGAGCCGGGGAGCTGTTTTTT
TRBD1 TRBJ2-3 once TRBV9 CASSVGGGRTDTQYF TGTGCCAGCAGCGTAGGAGGGGGCAGGACAGATACGCAGTATTTT
TRBD1 TRBJ2-5 NA TRBV7-2 CASTITSDRVGETQYF TGTGCCAGCACCATAACCTCGGACAGGGTAGGGGAGACCCAGTACTTC
TRBD2 TRBJ2-2 NA TRBV28 CASSSNPGLAGGLGRELFF TGTGCCAGCAGTTCTAACCCGGGACTAGCGGGAGGACTAGGCCGGGAGCTGTTTTTT
NA TRBJ1-2 NA TRBV4-3 CASSQGGGSRDGYTF TGCGCCAGCAGCCAAGGCGGGGGGTCTAGAGATGGCTACACCTTC
TRBD2 TRBJ2-5 NA TRBV5-1 CASSLRDYTKETQYF TGCGCCAGCAGCCTCCGGGACTACACTAAAGAGACCCAGTACTTC
TRBD1 TRBJ1-1 NA TRBV13 CASSRDRGSKNTEAFF TGTGCCAGCAGCAGGGACAGGGGGTCTAAGAACACTGAAGCTTTCTTT
NA TRBJ1-2 NA TRBV2 CASSSDGSGGAYGYTF TGTGCCAGCAGCTCGGACGGGTCCGGGGGGGCCTATGGCTACACCTTC
TRBD1 TRBJ1-2 NA TRBV2 CASSRDSYYGYTF TGTGCCAGCAGCCGGGACAGCTACTATGGCTACACCTTC
NA TRBJ1-1 NA TRBV10-3 CAISESLGGTEAFF TGTGCCATCAGTGAGTCGCTAGGGGGCACTGAAGCTTTCTTT
TRBD2 TRBJ2-7 NA TRBV7-2 CASSLGPSGVYEQYF TGTGCCAGCAGCTTAGGTCCTAGCGGGGTCTACGAGCAGTACTTC
TRBD2 TRBJ2-5 NA TRBV7-8 CASSTRTSGKGKYF TGTGCCAGCAGCACCCGGACTAGCGGGAAGGGAAAGTACTTC
TRBD1 TRBJ1-4 NA TRBV7-9 CASSLRTGTTNEKLFF TGTGCCAGCAGCTTACGGACAGGGACAACTAATGAAAAACTGTTTTTT
NA TRBJ2-1 NA TRBV30 CAWSLTPGLNEQFF TGTGCCTGGAGCCTGACCCCGGGTCTTAATGAGCAGTTCTTC
NA TRBJ2-7 few TRBV29-1 CSVGWRAHEQYF TGCAGCGTTGGATGGAGGGCCCACGAGCAGTACTTC
TRBD1 TRBJ2-7 NA TRBV29-1 CSVTRGPGSYEQYF TGCAGCGTTACTAGGGGGCCAGGTTCCTACGAGCAGTACTTC
NA TRBJ1-2 NA TRBV10-3 CAISESSGYPYGYTF TGTGCCATCAGTGAGTCTTCAGGGTACCCCTATGGCTACACCTTC
NA TRBJ2-1 NA TRBV27 CASSLVGAYNEQFF TGTGCCAGCAGTTTAGTAGGAGCTTACAATGAGCAGTTCTTC
TRBD2 TRBJ2-3 NA TRBV2 CASSEYLAGETISTDTQYF TGTGCCAGCAGTGAATACTTAGCGGGGGAAACTATTAGCACAGATACGCAGTATTTT
TRBD1 TRBJ2-7 once TRBV5-1 CASSLGTGATYEQYF TGCGCCAGCAGCTTAGGGACAGGGGCTACCTACGAGCAGTACTTC
TRBD1 TRBJ1-2 NA TRBV6-1 CASSEVQGSDTF TGTGCCAGCAGTGAAGTACAGGGGTCAGACACCTTC
TRBD1 TRBJ1-2 NA TRBV6-5 CASRKDREGYGYTF TGTGCCAGCAGAAAGGACAGGGAGGGCTATGGCTACACCTTC
NA TRBJ1-4 NA TRBV5-5 CASSLAGATNEKLFF TGTGCCAGCAGCTTAGCGGGGGCAACTAATGAAAAACTGTTTTTT
NA TRBJ2-1 few TRBV14 CASSLKRLRGNEQFF TGTGCCAGCAGCCTCAAGAGACTCCGCGGGAATGAGCAGTTCTTC
TRBD1 TRBJ2-2 NA TRBV15 CATSRGQGAHTGELFF TGTGCCACCAGCAGAGGACAGGGGGCCCACACCGGGGAGCTGTTTTTT
NA TRBJ2-6 NA TRBV6-1 CASRAGTGANVLTF TGTGCCAGCAGGGCCGGGACTGGGGCCAACGTCCTGACTTTC
NA TRBJ2-2 NA TRBV4-1 CASSQDAAGAGTGELFF TGCGCCAGCAGCCAAGATGCCGCGGGGGCCGGAACCGGGGAGCTGTTTTTT
NA TRBJ2-7 NA TRBV9 CASSASSLSYEQYF TGTGCCAGCAGCGCCTCCTCTCTCTCCTACGAGCAGTACTTC
TRBD1 TRBJ2-7 few TRBV15 CATSSYPRTGDYEQYF TGTGCCACCAGCAGCTACCCTAGGACAGGGGACTACGAGCAGTACTTC
NA TRBJ2-1 NA TRBV7-6 CASSLAEAGEQFF TGTGCCAGCAGCTTAGCGGAGGCCGGTGAGCAGTTCTTC
TRBD2 TRBJ2-3 few TRBV6-1 CASSEMWGGADTQYF TGTGCCAGCAGTGAAATGTGGGGGGGGGCAGATACGCAGTATTTT
NA TRBJ1-2 NA TRBV5-1 CASSFGGSYGYTF TGCGCCAGCAGCTTCGGGGGGAGCTATGGCTACACCTTC
NA TRBJ2-1 few TRBV7-7 CASSRLSGGYEQFF TGTGCCAGCAGCCGACTATCCGGCGGATATGAGCAGTTCTTC
TRBD1 TRBJ2-7 NA TRBV6-1 CASVFPGGYEQYF TGTGCCAGCGTTTTTCCAGGGGGCTACGAGCAGTACTTC
NA TRBJ2-5 NA TRBV9 CASSVDREQETQYF TGTGCCAGCAGCGTAGACAGAGAACAAGAGACCCAGTACTTC
TRBD1 TRBJ2-7 NA TRBV5-6 CASSFGTAFYEQYF TGTGCCAGCAGCTTCGGGACAGCCTTTTACGAGCAGTACTTC
NA TRBJ2-3 NA TRBV4-1 CASSQDGRGVSTDTQYF TGCGCCAGCAGCCAAGATGGGAGGGGGGTTTCCACAGATACGCAGTATTTT
NA TRBJ1-3 NA TRBV15 CATSRAGSGNTIYF TGTGCCACCAGCAGAGCGGGCTCTGGAAACACCATATATTTT
TRBD2 TRBJ2-1 NA TRBV30 CAWSVRGSGRAKSRGEQFF TGTGCCTGGAGTGTACGTGGTAGCGGGAGGGCCAAAAGTCGCGGTGAGCAGTTCTTC
NA TRBJ1-1 NA TRBV11-2 CASSFAGVEAFF TGTGCCAGCAGCTTTGCAGGGGTTGAAGCTTTCTTT
TRBD1 TRBJ1-1 NA TRBV2 CASTQGVMNTEAFF TGTGCCAGCACCCAGGGGGTGATGAACACTGAAGCTTTCTTT
NA TRBJ1-1 NA TRBV5-5 CASSLEGSMNTEAFF TGTGCCAGCAGCCTTGAGGGCAGCATGAACACTGAAGCTTTCTTT
NA TRBJ1-4 NA TRBV14 CASSPGQKGEKLFF TGTGCCAGCAGCCCAGGACAGAAAGGAGAAAAACTGTTTTTT
NA TRBJ2-2 NA TRBV4-2 CASSQDIGDTAGELFF TGTGCCAGCAGCCAAGATATAGGGGATACCGCCGGGGAGCTGTTTTTT
NA TRBJ1-4 NA TRBV9 CASSATGSTNEKLFF TGTGCCAGCAGCGCAACAGGGTCAACTAATGAAAAACTGTTTTTT
TRBD2 TRBJ2-1 NA TRBV9 CASSASGGVTEQFF TGTGCCAGCAGCGCGAGCGGGGGGGTGACTGAGCAGTTCTTC